This is a list of T cell receptor beta chains from one sample in a study of T cells in Graves' hyperthyroidism and ophthalmopathy. TCRdb called the multiplex PCR reads again in MiXCR, with one record for every CDR3 protein. The sample has hundreds of thousands of distinct CDR3 sequences; more than 15% are singletons. Material for sequencing was blood. Receptors were obtained from a woman in her thirties or forties with Graves' ophthalmopathy. CDR3s include the opening cysteine and the closing phenylalanine or tryptophan. The order of the fields is clone size, J gene, V gene, D gene, CDR3 DNA, CDR3 protein. A D gene is named only where the DNA matches it firmly. Expanded clones are given a class, and other clones once, few, many or no size at all.

abundance: .; j_gene: TRBJ2-3; v_gene: TRBV2; d_gene: .; CDR3nt: TGTGCCAGCGACCTAGCGGATACGCAGTATTTT; CDR3aa: CASDLADTQYF
abundance: .; j_gene: TRBJ1-6; v_gene: TRBV5-6; d_gene: .; CDR3nt: TGTGCCAGCAGCTTGCAGAGGGCTAATTCACCCCTCCACTTT; CDR3aa: CASSLQRANSPLHF
abundance: many; j_gene: TRBJ2-7; v_gene: TRBV6-2/TRBV6-3; d_gene: TRBD2; CDR3nt: TGTGCCAGCAGTTACTCGAGAAGAGCGGGAGGAAGCTCCGAGCAGTACTTC; CDR3aa: CASSYSRRAGGSSEQYF
abundance: many; j_gene: TRBJ2-5; v_gene: TRBV28; d_gene: TRBD2; CDR3nt: TGTGCCAGCAGTGCGACTAGCGGGAGGGCCAAGACCCAGTACTTC; CDR3aa: CASSATSGRAKTQYF
abundance: many; j_gene: TRBJ2-5; v_gene: TRBV6-5; d_gene: TRBD1; CDR3nt: TGTGCCAGCAGTTACTCGGGCAGGGGGCCAGAGACCCAGTACTTC; CDR3aa: CASSYSGRGPETQYF
abundance: once; j_gene: TRBJ2-7; v_gene: TRBV15; d_gene: .; CDR3nt: TGTGCCACCAGCAACCTCGGACCCCGCGGTGGTTACGAGCAGTACTTC; CDR3aa: CATSNLGPRGGYEQYF
abundance: many; j_gene: TRBJ2-7; v_gene: TRBV18; d_gene: .; CDR3nt: TGTGCCAGCTCATTCGGGACCGGGGATTCCTACGAGCAGTACTTC; CDR3aa: CASSFGTGDSYEQYF
abundance: many; j_gene: TRBJ1-2; v_gene: TRBV12-3/TRBV12-4; d_gene: .; CDR3nt: TGTGCCAGCAGTTTACTGAGGGCCTATGGCTACACCTTC; CDR3aa: CASSLLRAYGYTF
abundance: many; j_gene: TRBJ2-4; v_gene: TRBV30; d_gene: .; CDR3nt: TGTGCCGTAACAGTGGTGGTAGGAAACATTCAGTACTTC; CDR3aa: CAVTVVVGNIQYF
abundance: many; j_gene: TRBJ2-4; v_gene: TRBV28; d_gene: .; CDR3nt: TGTGCCAGCAGTTTTATGAGGGATTTAGCCAAAAACATTCAGTACTTC; CDR3aa: CASSFMRDLAKNIQYF
abundance: .; j_gene: TRBJ2-3; v_gene: TRBV27; d_gene: TRBD1; CDR3nt: TGTGCCAGCTGCGACAGGGGATCAGATACGCAGTATTTT; CDR3aa: CASCDRGSDTQYF
abundance: .; j_gene: TRBJ1-2; v_gene: TRBV29-1; d_gene: .; CDR3nt: TGCAGCGTTTGGCAGGGTTTTGGCTATGGCTACACCTTC; CDR3aa: CSVWQGFGYGYTF
abundance: many; j_gene: TRBJ2-1; v_gene: TRBV20-1; d_gene: TRBD2; CDR3nt: TGCAGTGCTAGCGGAATAGCGGGAGGGCTAGGCAATGAGCAGTTCTTC; CDR3aa: CSASGIAGGLGNEQFF
abundance: many; j_gene: TRBJ2-3; v_gene: TRBV27; d_gene: .; CDR3nt: TGTGCCAGCCCCCCCGGGGGAGCAGAAGATACGCAGTATTTT; CDR3aa: CASPPGGAEDTQYF
abundance: many; j_gene: TRBJ1-1; v_gene: TRBV28; d_gene: .; CDR3nt: TGTGCCAGTACACCTGGGCCTCGAGGCACTGAAGCTTTCTTT; CDR3aa: CASTPGPRGTEAFF
abundance: few; j_gene: TRBJ1-6; v_gene: TRBV3-1; d_gene: TRBD1; CDR3nt: TGTGCCAGCAGAGCCGGGACAGATAATTCACCCCTCCACTTT; CDR3aa: CASRAGTDNSPLHF
abundance: .; j_gene: TRBJ2-7; v_gene: TRBV15; d_gene: TRBD2; CDR3nt: TGTGCCACCAGCCCAAGAGCGGGAGGGCCGAACGAGCAGTACTTC; CDR3aa: CATSPRAGGPNEQYF
abundance: few; j_gene: TRBJ2-1; v_gene: TRBV5-1; d_gene: TRBD2; CDR3nt: TGCGCCAGCAGCTTGGAATTAGCGGGAGTACATGAGCAGTTCTTC; CDR3aa: CASSLELAGVHEQFF
abundance: .; j_gene: TRBJ1-1; v_gene: TRBV19; d_gene: .; CDR3nt: TGTGCCAGTCAGGAGGGGTTGAACACTGAAGCTTTCTTT; CDR3aa: CASQEGLNTEAFF
abundance: few; j_gene: TRBJ2-5; v_gene: TRBV5-1; d_gene: .; CDR3nt: TGCGCCAGCAGCTTGGCAGGGGTTCTAGAGACCCAGTACTTC; CDR3aa: CASSLAGVLETQYF
abundance: many; j_gene: TRBJ2-5; v_gene: TRBV29-1; d_gene: TRBD1; CDR3nt: TGCAGCGTGGATCTTCCGGGACAGGGACAAGAGACCCAGTACTTC; CDR3aa: CSVDLPGQGQETQYF
abundance: .; j_gene: TRBJ2-1; v_gene: TRBV9; d_gene: TRBD2; CDR3nt: TGTGCCAGCAGCGGCGGGGGATCCTCGTGGAATGAGCAGTTCTTC; CDR3aa: CASSGGGSSWNEQFF
abundance: many; j_gene: TRBJ1-2; v_gene: TRBV3-1; d_gene: .; CDR3nt: TGTGCCAGCAGCCTAGGTTTTAACTATGGCTACACCTTC; CDR3aa: CASSLGFNYGYTF
abundance: many; j_gene: TRBJ1-3; v_gene: TRBV5-1; d_gene: .; CDR3nt: TGCGCCAGCAGCCCCTGGGGGGAATCTGGAAACACCATATATTTT; CDR3aa: CASSPWGESGNTIYF
abundance: few; j_gene: TRBJ2-1; v_gene: TRBV27; d_gene: .; CDR3nt: TGTGCCAGCACGACGGTCAACCACAATGAGCAGTTCTTC; CDR3aa: CASTTVNHNEQFF